This T cell receptor beta chain is drawn from a study of shared T cell receptors in the human thymus. Repertoires were generated with immunoSEQ multiplex PCR, while TCRdb's copy carries only in-frame clones and drops some. The data contain more than 550,000 clones, approximately 85% of them singletons. Germline V gene lookup returns CDR1 LGHNT and CDR2 FRNRAP. The CDR3 extends over 14 amino acids. The trim removed 6 bases at V and 1 base at J, leaving 3 bases unmatched. This sample was also put to use in a study of human thymus T cells. That work states: Donors consisted of healthy Finnish infants (having corrective surgery for congenital heart defects). Thymus pieces cut out during corrective heart surgery were the tissue that was used. Repertoires sampled from thymus and blood appeared biased in V and J gene usage.

Sequencing input: thymocytes. The rearrangement uses TRBV12-5 and TRBJ1-1; 9 bases map to TRBD1. The clonotype originates from a girl under two years old with a congenital heart defect. This CDR3 is CASGPGQGNTEAFF. CDR3 nucleotides: TGTGCTAGTGGCCCGGGACAGGGGAACACTGAAGCTTTCTTT.